These 32 T cell receptor beta chains were sequenced from one sample in a study of T cell clonality in common variable immunodeficiency. Assay: immunoSEQ multiplex PCR; the TCRdb copy retains only in-frame clones and omits some. The sample lists about 35,000 clones, none appearing once, the ten largest making up around a tenth. Sequencing was performed on peripheral blood mononuclear cells. The source of these receptors is a person between 18 and 70 years old in good health.

A few counts support this clone. The CDR3 is cut off 3 residues early in the read; its end comes from the germline J gene. The rearrangement uses TRBV7-9 and TRBJ2-2; TRBD2 might be the D (6 bases). The V gene's germline CDR1 is SEHNR and CDR2 FQNEAQ (reference sequence). This CDR3 has 14 residues. The DNA read from the CDR3 is TGTGCCAGCAGCTCCTCGGGCGGGGCCAACGTG. Translated, it gives CASSSSGGANV. Given in full, the CDR3 is CASSSSGGANVLFF.

Concerning this clone: The read is 3 residues too short to cover the CDR3 end, so that end is filled in from the germline J gene. This chain links TRBV5-1 with TRBJ2-7; TRBD2 matches 10 bases. CDR1 SGHRS and CDR2 YFSETQ come from the germline V gene. The ends lost 5 bases at V and 2 bases at J; junction bases unmatched: 4. The CDR3 covers 14 residues. The CDR3 sequence is CASRRTSGPYEQYF. The part of the CDR3 DNA that was read is TGCGCCAGCAGAAGGACTAGCGGTCCCTACGAG. The whole variable domain, remainder taken from reference TRBV5-1 and TRBJ2-7, is KAGVTQTPRYLIKTRGQQVTLSCSPISGHRSVSWYQQTPGQGLQFLFEYFSETQRNKGNFPGRFSGRQFSNSRSEMNVSTLELGDSALYLCASRRTSGPYEQYFGPGTRLTVT.

This clone has at least ten counts. The read is 3 residues too short to cover the CDR3 end, so that end is filled in from the germline J gene. The chain recombines TRBV2 with TRBJ1-1; the match to TRBD1 covers 9 bases. CDR1 and CDR2 (germline): SNHLY, FYNNEI. The CDR3 has 14 amino acids. V was clipped by 6 bases and J by 4 bases; unmatched bases: 6. CDR3 DNA, as far as it was read: TGTGCCAGCAGGGGACAGGGCAGGGGCACTGAA. It encodes CASRGQGRGTE. The complete CDR3 sequence is CASRGQGRGTEAFF.

This clone has a count of ten or more. The CDR3 goes on 3 residues after the read ends, and that part is filled in from the germline J gene. The chain recombines TRBV7-8 with TRBJ2-1; possible D gene TRBD2, 5 bases. The germline V and J ends were trimmed by 5 bases and 0 bases, with 8 bases remaining between them. This CDR3 region has 14 residues. The germline V gene has CDR1 SGHVS and CDR2 FQNEAQ. The sequenced part of the CDR3 DNA is TGTGCCAGCAGCCCGAGCGGCTCCTACAATGAG. Translating gives CASSPSGSYNE. The CDR3 reads in full as CASSPSGSYNEQFF.

This clone has a count of ten or more. Read coverage stops 3 residues before the CDR3 terminus; the germline J gene supplies the remainder. The chain employs TRBV5-1 and TRBJ2-5; D may be TRBD1 (6 bases). The CDR3 contains 14 residues. Trimming pared 2 bases from V and 1 base from J, leaving 9 bases between. CDR1 is SGHRS, CDR2 YFSETQ, per germline. Incomplete CDR3 DNA: TGCGCCAGCAGCTTTTCGACAGGCCAAGAGACC. The encoded protein is CASSFSTGQET. The CDR3 in its entirety is CASSFSTGQETQYF.

This clone was seen ten or more times. From the germline J gene comes the end of the CDR3, since the read stops 3 residues before it. V usage is TRBV19 and J usage is TRBJ1-6; possible D gene TRBD1, 5 bases. Germline-derived CDR1 and CDR2 are LNHDA and SQIVND (reference sequence). The V gene lost 5 bases and the J gene lost 5 bases, with 7 bases spanning the gap. The length of the CDR3 is 13 residues. Here the CDR3 reads CASSDRNNSPLHF. The CDR3 bases that were read are TGTGCCAGTAGTGACAGAAATAATTCACCC. The variable domain in full, completed from reference TRBV19 and TRBJ1-6, reads DGGITQSPKYLFRKEGQNVTLSCEQNLNHDAMYWYRQDPGQGLRLIYYSQIVNDFQKGDIAEGYSVSREKKESFPLTVTSAQKNPTAFYLCASSDRNNSPLHFGNGTRLTVT.

This clone was seen at least ten times. Read data end 3 residues before the CDR3 end; the end is taken from the germline J gene. The V and J genes are TRBV12-3 or TRBV12-4 and TRBJ1-1; D uncertain. The V end was cut by 7 bases, the J end by 4 bases, with 13 bases between. This CDR3 is built from 13 residues. CDR3 sequence: CASTLDEGTEAFF. The CDR3 bases that were read are TGTGCCAGCACCCTGGATGAGGGCACTGAA.

As to this clone: The missing CDR3 end, 3 residues past where the read stops, is filled in from the germline J gene. This chain uses TRBV2 with TRBJ1-2; 7 positions match TRBD1. In germline, CDR1 is SNHLY, CDR2 FYNNEI. The V and J ends lost 2 bases and 4 bases, in that order; junction bases with no gene match: 4. The CDR3 extends over 14 amino acids. The CDR3 DNA, read in part, is TGTGCCAGCAGTGAAACAGGGGCAGGCTATGGC. Amino acids: CASSETGAGYG. The CDR3 in its entirety is CASSETGAGYGYTF.

This clone has more than one count but fewer than ten. The CDR3 is cut off 3 residues early in the read; its end comes from the germline J gene. The V call is TRBV18, the J call TRBJ1-4, with D perhaps matching TRBD1 (5 bases). The ends were cut back, 4 bases at V and 0 bases at J, with 15 bases in the middle. The CDR3 spans 17 residues. Germline CDR1 KGHSH, CDR2 LQKENI. CDR3 protein: CASSQSLDSTTNEKLFF. The CDR3 DNA, read in part, is TGTGCCAGCTCACAGTCCCTCGACAGCACAACTAATGAAAAA. The variable domain in full, completed from reference TRBV18 and TRBJ1-4, reads NAGVMQNPRHLVRRRGQEARLRCSPMKGHSHVYWYRQLPEEGLKFMVYLQKENIIDESGMPKERFSAEFPKEGPSILRIQQVVRGDSAAYFCASSQSLDSTTNEKLFFGSGTQLSVL.

The table lists this clone with many counts. The read comes to an end 3 residues before the CDR3 does, leaving the germline J gene to fill in the end. J is TRBJ2-7 and V is TRBV5-4; 8 nucleotides match TRBD2. Germline values: CDR1 SGHNT, CDR2 YYREEE (reference sequence). J was trimmed by 3 bases and V by 7 bases; bases with no gene match: 12. This CDR3 is 15 amino acids long. CDR3 residues: CASFRRGEGVYEQYF. The CDR3 DNA, read in part, is TGTGCCAGCTTCAGGCGGGGGGAGGGGGTCTACGAG.

This clone was observed at least ten times. The read ends 3 residues shy of where the CDR3 ends; the end is completed using the germline J gene. The chain combines TRBV10-3 with TRBJ2-1, with TRBD1 matching 8 bases. V lost 2 bases, J lost 6 bases, and 6 bases stayed unmatched. Germline assignment: CDR1 ENHRY and CDR2 SYGVKD. The CDR3 contains 15 residues. The sequenced CDR3 bases are TGTGCCATCAGTGAGGGACAGGGTTTAGGCAATGAG. Translation gives CAISEGQGLGNE. The CDR3 in its entirety is CAISEGQGLGNEQFF.

This clone was seen a few times. The read falls 3 residues short of the CDR3 end, and the missing part is taken from the germline J gene. This chain connects TRBV7-3 to TRBJ1-2; D gene uncertain. This CDR3 region has 15 residues. Germline assignment: CDR1 SGHTA and CDR2 FQGTGA. The DNA read from the CDR3 is TGTGCCAGCAGCACTTACAGCGGGAGTCAGGTTGAC. It is translated as CASSTYSGSQVD. The entire CDR3 protein reads CASSTYSGSQVDYTF.

This clone was picked up many times. The CDR3 goes on 3 residues after the read ends, and that part is filled in from the germline J gene. J is TRBJ2-1 and V is TRBV27; maybe TRBD2 (5 bases). This CDR3 has 14 residues. CDR1 is MNHEY and CDR2 is SMNVEV in the germline V gene (reference sequence). Trimming took 2 bases from V and 1 from J, leaving 6 bases between them. CDR3 DNA (partial): TGTGCCAGCAGTTTAGCGGGTTCCTACAATGAG. It translates to CASSLAGSYNE. The whole CDR3 sequence is CASSLAGSYNEQFF.

In this sample, this clone turned up many times. The read comes to an end 3 residues before the CDR3 does, leaving the germline J gene to fill in the end. This rearrangement joins TRBV13 to TRBJ2-3, with D possibly matching TRBD2 (6 bases). Germline CDR1 is PRHDT and CDR2 is FYEKMQ (reference sequence). The CDR3 totals 15 residues. The V end was cut by 6 bases, the J end by 5 bases, with 18 bases between. CDR3 DNA, as far as it was read: TGTGCCAGCAGGCCTAGGCGGGAACGGGGAGATACG. Amino acid sequence: CASRPRRERGDT. The whole CDR3 sequence reads CASRPRRERGDTQYF.

In its sample, this clone was seen many times. The sequenced fragment ends 3 residues before the CDR3 boundary, so the rest is inferred from the germline J gene. The chain joins TRBV5-1 to TRBJ2-2, with 7 bases identical to TRBD1. The CDR3 sequence is 14 residues long. CDR1 is SGHRS and CDR2 is YFSETQ in the germline V gene. V dropped 4 bases and J dropped 3; count of bases not matched to a gene: 3. The CDR3 bases that were read are TGCGCCAGCAGCCGACAGGGTGACACCGGGGAG. This gives the protein CASSRQGDTGE. The whole CDR3 is CASSRQGDTGELFF.

This clone was detected ten times or more. The CDR3 goes on 3 residues after the read ends, and that part is filled in from the germline J gene. V gene TRBV10-3 combines with J gene TRBJ1-1; no clear D gene. Trimming removed 4 bases from V and 4 bases from J, with 7 bases in between. From germline, CDR1 is ENHRY and CDR2 SYGVKD. The CDR3 runs 12 residues. The CDR3 loop reads CAISVTGTEAFF. The sequenced part of the CDR3 DNA is TGTGCCATCAGTGTAACCGGCACTGAA.

Ten or more counts support this clone. The read gets to within 3 residues of the CDR3 end, and the germline J gene fills in the rest. The chain joins TRBV19 to TRBJ1-6; 7 bases agree with TRBD1. Trimming at V came to 10 bases and at J to 6 bases, leaving 9 bases not matched to a gene. The germline V gene has CDR1 LNHDA and CDR2 SQIVND (reference sequence). The CDR3 has 14 amino acids. The sequenced CDR3 bases are TGTGCCACATCGGACAGGCTTTCTAATTCACCC. Amino acids: CATSDRLSNSP. The entire CDR3 protein reads CATSDRLSNSPLHF.

CDR3: CASSPSEGQYF. The covered CDR3 bases are TGTGCCAGTAGTCCCTCGGAGGGT. This rearrangement joins TRBV19 to TRBJ2-4, with D perhaps matching TRBD2 (6 bases). The read stops 3 residues short of the end of the CDR3; the missing end is completed from the germline J gene. The CDR3 runs 11 residues. From germline, CDR1 is LNHDA and CDR2 SQIVND (reference sequence).

This clone was detected many times. The read terminates 3 residues ahead of where the CDR3 ends, so the germline J gene completes it. The chain uses TRBV5-1 and TRBJ2-7; no definite D call. The CDR3 extends over 12 amino acids. Germline V gene lookup returns CDR1 SGHRS and CDR2 YFSETQ. Trimming shortened V by 3 bases and J by 3 bases, and 7 bases separated the two germline ends. The DNA read from the CDR3 is TGCGCCAGCAGCTCCGGGTACTACGAG. Protein product: CASSSGYYE. The full CDR3 is CASSSGYYEQYF.

This clone was seen many times. The read ends 3 residues shy of where the CDR3 ends; the end is completed using the germline J gene. This chain uses TRBV5-1 with TRBJ1-1; tentative D call: TRBD1 (5 bases). Germline-derived CDR1 and CDR2 are SGHRS and YFSETQ. The CDR3 is made up of 12 amino acids. Trimming removed 4 bases from V and 7 bases from J, with 11 bases in between. CDR3 DNA (partial): TGCGCCAGCAGCGAGTGGGGGGGTGAA. Translating it yields CASSEWGGE. The whole CDR3 protein reads CASSEWGGEAFF.

This clone was counted many times. The read gets to within 3 residues of the CDR3 end, and the germline J gene fills in the rest. The gene calls are TRBV20-1 and TRBJ2-1, with 11 bases identical to TRBD2. V dropped 1 base and J dropped 7; count of bases not matched to a gene: 6. From germline, CDR1 is DFQATT and CDR2 SNEGSKA (reference sequence). The CDR3 is 15 amino acids. CDR3 DNA, as far as it was read: TGCAGTGCTAGAGCGGGACTAGCGGAATGGAATGAG. Amino acids: CSARAGLAEWNE. The entire CDR3 protein is CSARAGLAEWNEQFF.

This clone showed up just a few times. From the germline J gene comes the end of the CDR3, since the read stops 3 residues before it. The J gene is TRBJ2-3, the V gene TRBV2; possibly TRBD2 for D (6 bases). This CDR3 has 11 amino acids. The germline V and J ends were trimmed by 8 bases and 6 bases, with 9 bases remaining between them. Germline V gene lookup returns CDR1 SNHLY and CDR2 FYNNEI. CDR3 DNA (partial): TGTGCCAGCGGGGGGTGGGATACG. It translates to CASGGWDT. The full CDR3 is CASGGWDTQYF.

To note about this clone: The read stops 3 residues short of the end of the CDR3; the missing end is completed from the germline J gene. The chain links TRBV6-1 to TRBJ1-1, with unresolved D. The CDR3 covers 13 residues. From germline, CDR1 is MNHNS and CDR2 SASEGT. V shed 4 bases and J shed 4 bases, with 10 bases lying between them. The CDR3 protein is CASSVSLVTEAFF. The CDR3 bases that were read are TGTGCCAGCAGTGTGAGTCTAGTCACTGAA.

This clone has ten or more counts. At one end the junction does not follow the germline gene, possibly because of a read error. The observed sequence ends 3 residues before the CDR3 terminus, with the missing tail filled in from the germline J gene. The chain carries TRBV11-2 and TRBJ2-7; TRBD1 is a possible D gene (5 bases). The germline V gene has CDR1 SGHAT and CDR2 FQNNGV. The CDR3 totals 13 residues. The CDR3 DNA, read in part, is TGTGCCAGCAGCGTAGACAGAGCCTACGAG. Translating gives CASSVDRAYE. From start to end, the CDR3 is CASSVDRAYEQYF. Based on the CDR3 plus reference TRBV11-2 and TRBJ2-7, the full variable domain is EAGVAQSPRYKIIEKRQSVAFWCNPISGHATLYWYQQILGQGPKLLIQFQNNGVVDDSQLPKDRFSAERLKGVDSTLKIQPAKLEDSAVYLCASSVDRAYEQYFGPGTRLTVT.

This clone was counted ten times or more. The read ends 3 residues shy of where the CDR3 ends; the end is completed using the germline J gene. This chain links TRBV5-1 with TRBJ2-1; 9 bases are a match to TRBD2. V trimming: 4 bases; J trimming: 4 bases; junction bases outside the gene matches: 9. CDR3 length: 16 residues. Germline V lookup: CDR1 SGHRS, CDR2 YFSETQ. The covered CDR3 bases are TGCGCCAGCAGCCTGGGTGGTAGCGGGAGTTACAATGAG. It codes for CASSLGGSGSYNE. The CDR3 reads in full as CASSLGGSGSYNEQFF.

This clone occurred many times. CDR3 DNA, as far as it was read: TGCGCCAGCAGTGAGGGAGACAGGAGATTCTACGAG. Its translation is CASSEGDRRFYE. The CDR3 in full is CASSEGDRRFYEQYF. The J gene is TRBJ2-7, the V gene TRBV10-1; D possibly corresponds to TRBD1 (6 bases). The read halts 3 residues ahead of the CDR3 end, with the missing end drawn from the germline J gene. V was shortened by 2 bases and J by 3 bases, with 14 bases between the two germline ends. CDR1 is WNHNN and CDR2 is SYGVQD in the germline V gene (reference sequence). This CDR3 is 15 amino acids long.

There are many counts of this clone. The read falls 3 residues short of the CDR3 end, and the missing part is taken from the germline J gene. The rearrangement links TRBV2 to TRBJ1-5, with 11 positions matching TRBD1. The CDR3 is 13 residues long. Germline trimming cut 11 bases from V and 4 bases from J; bases unmatched to any gene: 4. The V gene's germline CDR1 is SNHLY and CDR2 FYNNEI. The part of the CDR3 DNA that was read is TGTGCCGGGGGACAGGGGGTTAATCAGCCC. Translated, it gives CAGGQGVNQP. The full CDR3 protein is CAGGQGVNQPQHF.

This clone was counted at least ten times. The read halts 3 residues ahead of the CDR3 end, with the missing end drawn from the germline J gene. This chain uses TRBV6-1 with TRBJ2-3; 9 nucleotides line up with TRBD2. CDR1 and CDR2 (germline): MNHNS, SASEGT. The CDR3 runs 15 residues. Trimming at V came to 4 bases and at J to 0 bases, leaving 2 bases not matched to a gene. The CDR3: CASSGLAASTDTQYF. The DNA read from the CDR3 is TGTGCCAGCAGTGGACTAGCGGCTAGCACAGATACG.

On this clone itself: The read is 3 residues too short to cover the CDR3 end, so that end is filled in from the germline J gene. V gene TRBV18 combines with J gene TRBJ2-3; no firm D call. The germline V gene has CDR1 KGHSH and CDR2 LQKENI. CDR3 length equals 14 residues. This CDR3 is CASSPPPSQETQYF. CDR3 DNA, as far as it was read: TGTGCCAGCTCACCACCGCCCAGTCAAGAGACG.

Ten or more counts support this clone. The read finishes 3 residues shy of the CDR3 end, and the germline J gene is used to complete it. This sequence joins TRBV29-1 and TRBJ2-3; 12 nucleotides match TRBD2. Germline assignment: CDR1 SQVTM and CDR2 ANQGSEA. The CDR3 sequence is 16 residues long. The V gene end was trimmed by 6 bases and the J gene end by 2 bases; junction bases not matched to a gene: 9. Incomplete CDR3 DNA: TGCAGCGTGGATGGACTAGCGGGAAAACACACAGATACG. It translates to CSVDGLAGKHTDT. The whole CDR3 reads CSVDGLAGKHTDTQYF.

This clone has at least ten counts. The read terminates 3 residues ahead of where the CDR3 ends, so the germline J gene completes it. The chain has TRBV29-1 and TRBJ1-1, with a weak D call TRBD1 (5 bases). This CDR3 has 11 residues. The ends were cut back, 5 bases at V and 1 base at J, with 5 bases in the middle. Per germline, CDR1 SQVTM and CDR2 ANQGSEA. CDR3 DNA, as far as it was read: TGCAGCGTTACAGGGAACACTGAA. Residues: CSVTGNTE. The CDR3 as a whole reads CSVTGNTEAFF.

This clone appeared many times. Read coverage stops 3 residues before the CDR3 terminus; the germline J gene supplies the remainder. The chain employs TRBV2 and TRBJ2-4; perhaps TRBD2 as D (5 bases). CDR3 length equals 12 residues. From germline, CDR1 is SNHLY and CDR2 FYNNEI. The CDR3 loop is CASSEEAEGQYF. The CDR3 DNA, read in part, is TGTGCCAGCAGTGAAGAGGCAGAGGGT.